This T cell receptor beta chain was observed in a study of identical twins. Points from the study as a whole: Excess sharing by twins proved weaker in beta out-of-frame sequences. Conclusions were drawn cross-sectionally by statistical analysis, without following the same donors.

A universal primer site was added by template switching, and unique molecular identifiers were carried by the cDNA. From the 5' RACE reads, TCRdb called clonotypes with MiXCR, one entry per CDR3 protein. The table has 400,000 to 500,000 distinct CDR3 sequences, around 15% seen once. For this clonotype: Its antigen is not known.

This CDR3 comprises 14 residues. Germline lookup yields CDR1 MNHEY and CDR2 SVGAGI. V was cut by 4 bases and J by 7 bases, with 11 bases left in between. These same data were also listed under a study on yellow fever vaccine responses in identical twins.

The receptor comes from a young woman in good health. The sequenced material came from CD4+ T cells sorted from blood. This sequence joins TRBV6-5 and TRBJ2-6; D not certain. The DNA of the CDR3 is TGTGCCAGCAGTTCCTCTACTATCGCCAACGTCCTGACTTTC. It specifies CASSSSTIANVLTF.